The 2 T cell receptor beta chains in this list originate from one sample, sequenced in a study of blood T cell repertoires in COVID-19. Using immunoSEQ multiplex PCR, the repertoire was profiled, and TCRdb retains in-frame clones only, with some absent. The table lists roughly 250,000 clones, roughly 93% of them singletons. Sequencing used PBMCs or T cells enriched from blood (not recorded which). The receptors shown here come from a woman aged 40 to 50 with acute COVID-19.

The chain links TRBV3-1 (or the pseudogene TRBV3-2) to TRBJ2-2; D possibly corresponds to TRBD2 (5 bases). CDR3 length: 15 amino acids. The V gene's germline CDR1 is LGHDT and CDR2 YNNKEL (reference sequence). Trimming took off 5 bases at V and 1 base at J, with 11 bases between the two ends. In nucleotides, the CDR3 is TGTGCCAGCAGCGTTTTCGGGAAGAACACCGGGGAGCTGTTTTTT. Translation gives CASSVFGKNTGELFF.

The rearrangement links TRBV5-4 to TRBJ2-2; TRBD1 is a possible D gene (6 bases). Trimming cost V 0 bases and J 2 bases, with 8 bases left between them. This CDR3 has 15 amino acids. Germline V gene sequence: CDR1 SGHNT, CDR2 YYREEE (reference sequence). CDR3 DNA: TGTGCCAGCAGCTTGGGGACAGTAAACACCGGGGAGCTGTTTTTT. Translated: CASSLGTVNTGELFF.